Sequencing of this T cell receptor (beta chain) was carried out in a study of blood T cell repertoires in COVID-19. The overall study: Sources were T cells, B-cell-depleted T cells, or PBMCs; the material itself was cDNA or gDNA.

V lost 5 bases and J lost 9; bases outside the gene matches: 9. This CDR3 region has 16 residues. Per the germline V gene, CDR1 is MNHEY and CDR2 is SVGEGT. Only in-frame clones appear in the TCRdb table, and some are missing; sequencing was by immunoSEQ multiplex PCR. This table holds about 170,000 clones, 79% found once. Specimen: PBMCs or T cells enriched from blood (not recorded which). The J gene is TRBJ2-4, the V gene TRBV6-2 or TRBV6-3; 14 bases align to TRBD2. This sequence was found in an older woman in a cohort exposed to, infected with or recovered from COVID-19 (not recorded which). CDR3 amino acids: CASSRLAGGIRGIQYF. For the CDR3, the DNA is TGTGCCAGCAGTAGACTAGCGGGAGGGATCAGAGGCATTCAGTACTTC.